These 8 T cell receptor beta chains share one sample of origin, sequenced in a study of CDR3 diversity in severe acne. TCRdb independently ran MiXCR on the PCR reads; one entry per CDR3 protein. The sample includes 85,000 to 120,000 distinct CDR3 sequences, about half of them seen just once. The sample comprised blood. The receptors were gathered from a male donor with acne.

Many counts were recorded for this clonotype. DNA for the CDR3: TGTGCCAGTAGTATAGGGAGCGGGGAGCTGTTTTTT. This translates into CASSIGSGELFF. The chain uses TRBV19 and TRBJ2-2; D remains unclear. Germline V CDR1 and CDR2: LNHDA, SQIVND (reference sequence). V lost 1 base to trimming and J lost 7 bases, with 4 bases between them. The CDR3 is 12 residues long.

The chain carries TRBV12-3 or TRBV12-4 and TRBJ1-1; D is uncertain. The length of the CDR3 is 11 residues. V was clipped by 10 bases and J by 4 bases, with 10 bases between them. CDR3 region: CAIAWATEAFF. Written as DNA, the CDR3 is TGTGCCATCGCCTGGGCCACTGAAGCTTTCTTT.

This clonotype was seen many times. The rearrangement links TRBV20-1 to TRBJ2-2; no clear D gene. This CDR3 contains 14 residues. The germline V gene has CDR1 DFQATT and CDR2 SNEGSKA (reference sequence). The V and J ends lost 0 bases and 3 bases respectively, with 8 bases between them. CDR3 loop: CSARDPGDTGELFF. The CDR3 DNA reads TGCAGTGCTAGAGATCCGGGCGACACCGGGGAGCTGTTTTTT.

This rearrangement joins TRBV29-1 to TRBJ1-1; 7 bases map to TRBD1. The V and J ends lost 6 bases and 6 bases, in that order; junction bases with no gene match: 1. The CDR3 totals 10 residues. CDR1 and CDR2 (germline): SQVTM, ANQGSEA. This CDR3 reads CSVTGPEAFF. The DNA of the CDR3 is TGCAGCGTGACAGGGCCTGAAGCTTTCTTT. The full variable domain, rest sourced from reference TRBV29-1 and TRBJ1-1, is SAVISQKPSRDICQRGTSLTIQCQVDSQVTMMFWYRQQPGQSLTLIATANQGSEATYESGFVIDKFPISRPNLTFSTLTVSNMSPEDSSIYLCSVTGPEAFFGQGTRLTVV.

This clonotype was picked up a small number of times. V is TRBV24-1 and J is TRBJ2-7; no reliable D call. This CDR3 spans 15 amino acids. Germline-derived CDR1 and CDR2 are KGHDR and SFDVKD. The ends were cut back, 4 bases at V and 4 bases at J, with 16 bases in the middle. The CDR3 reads CATSDSSEVPYEQYF. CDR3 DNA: TGTGCCACCAGTGACAGCTCCGAGGTACCGTACGAGCAGTACTTC.

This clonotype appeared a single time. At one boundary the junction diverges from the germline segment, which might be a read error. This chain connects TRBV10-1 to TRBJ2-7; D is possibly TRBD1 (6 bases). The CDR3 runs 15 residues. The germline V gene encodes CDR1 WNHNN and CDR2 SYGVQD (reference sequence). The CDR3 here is CTEGGRVGVPYEQYF. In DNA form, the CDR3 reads TGCACCGAAGGGGGAAGAGTCGGAGTCCCCTATGAGCAGTACTTC.

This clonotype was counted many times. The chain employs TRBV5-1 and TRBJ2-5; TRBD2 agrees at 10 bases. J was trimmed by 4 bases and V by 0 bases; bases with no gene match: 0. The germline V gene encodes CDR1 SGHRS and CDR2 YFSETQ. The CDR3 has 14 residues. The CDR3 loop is CASSLGLAGETQYF. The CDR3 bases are TGCGCCAGCAGCTTGGGACTAGCGGGAGAGACCCAGTACTTC.

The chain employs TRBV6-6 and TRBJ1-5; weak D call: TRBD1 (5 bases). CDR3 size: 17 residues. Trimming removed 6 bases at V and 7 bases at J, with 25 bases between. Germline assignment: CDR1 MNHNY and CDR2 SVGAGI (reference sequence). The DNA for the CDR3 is TGTGCCAGCAGGCCATCTTGGTGGTCAGGGAAAGGGCAGCCCCAGCATTTT. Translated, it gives CASRPSWWSGKGQPQHF.